This TCR beta chain emerged from a study of blood T cell repertoires in COVID-19. Study details: Sites in the United States, Italy and Spain provided acute and convalescent COVID-19 samples. Sample material is recorded as cDNA or gDNA derived from T cells, B-cell-depleted T cells, or PBMCs.

J gave up 3 bases and V 2 bases, and 2 bases lay outside the gene matches. The CDR3 sequence is 14 residues long. In germline, CDR1 is MNHEY, CDR2 SVGAGI. In the original analysis: Counts of nucleated cells, estimated from reference gene primer amplification, were obtained. TCRdb's table, derived via immunoSEQ multiplex PCR, lists solely in-frame clones and lacks some. The D gene and trimming were derived from the DNA, and the V and J assignments and clone size from that table. In the table there are under 200,000 clones, 84% of which are singletons. Sequenced input: peripheral blood. The source is a man aged 40-55 years who had recovered from COVID-19. This chain links TRBV6-5 with TRBJ2-7, with TRBD1 matching 9 bases. In DNA, the CDR3 is TGTGCCAGCAGTTACGACAGGGGGGACTACGAGCAGTACTTC. Its translation is CASSYDRGDYEQYF.